The next 5 T cell receptor beta chains were all read from a single sample in a study of somatic mutations in cytotoxic T cells in rheumatoid arthritis. Repertoires were generated with immunoSEQ multiplex PCR, while TCRdb's copy carries only in-frame clones and drops some. The sample includes approximately 9,700 clones, around 85% of them seen just once. The sequencing input was CD8+ T cells sorted from blood. These receptors were taken from an adult with rheumatoid arthritis.

This clone occurred once. The CDR3 region is CASGFLLGPSGETQYF. In DNA, the CDR3 is TGTGCTAGTGGTTTTCTCCTCGGTCCTTCCGGGGAGACCCAGTACTTC. V and J are TRBV12-5 and TRBJ2-5; D remains ambiguous. From germline, CDR1 is LGHNT and CDR2 FRNRAP. V lost 3 bases to trimming and J lost 5 bases, with 19 bases between them. The CDR3 has 16 residues. Using reference TRBV12-5 and TRBJ2-5 for the parts outside the CDR3, the full variable domain is DARVTQTPRHKVTEMGQEVTMRCQPILGHNTVFWYRQTMMQGLELLAYFRNRAPLDDSGMPKDRFSAEMPDATLATLKIQPSEPRDSAVYFCASGFLLGPSGETQYFGPGTRLLVL.

DNA for the CDR3: TGTGCCAGTCATGGGGGTAGTGAGACCCAGTACTTC. It translates to CASHGGSETQYF. This rearrangement joins TRBV7-9 to TRBJ2-5; D may match TRBD1 or TRBD2 (5 bases each). Germline assignment: CDR1 SEHNR and CDR2 FQNEAQ (reference sequence). There are 12 residues in the CDR3. V gave up 9 bases and J gave up 5 bases, with 13 bases separating them.

The chain links TRBV2 to TRBJ2-1, with D possibly matching TRBD1 (6 bases). Trimming pared 10 bases from V and 4 bases from J, leaving 20 bases between. The CDR3 sequence is 15 residues long. Germline V gene data show CDR1 as SNHLY and CDR2 as FYNNEI. The DNA for the CDR3 is TGTGCCAATCAAAATCCGGGACACGGATACAATGAGCAGTTCTTC. Translated, it gives CANQNPGHGYNEQFF. The complete variable domain, with remaining parts taken from reference TRBV2 and TRBJ2-1, reads EPEVTQTPSHQVTQMGQEVILRCVPISNHLYFYWYRQILGQKVEFLVSFYNNEISEKSEIFDDQFSVERPDGSNFTLKIRSTKLEDSAMYFCANQNPGHGYNEQFFGPGTRLTVL.

V is TRBV10-3 and J is TRBJ2-7; no clear D gene. The CDR3 has 13 residues. Germline values: CDR1 ENHRY, CDR2 SYGVKD. V dropped 0 bases and J dropped 6 bases, with 9 bases sitting between them. The CDR3 region has the DNA TGTGCCATCAGTGAGTCCGTCCAGCGCGAGCAGTACTTC. The encoded protein is CAISESVQREQYF.

This sequence joins TRBV25-1 and TRBJ1-2; D remains unclear. The CDR3 is made up of 12 amino acids. V lost 6 bases, J lost 6 bases, and 11 bases lay in between. Germline V lookup: CDR1 MGHDK, CDR2 SYGVNS. The CDR3 DNA reads as TGTGCCAGCAGCACATTGAGGGATGGCTACACCTTC. Translated, it gives CASSTLRDGYTF.